This record covers a single T cell receptor beta chain. Its antigen is unknown. Other DNA sequences of this sample code for an identical CDR3. The PCR used 60 Vbeta and 13 Jbeta primers. Data came from immunoSEQ multiplex PCR; TCRdb stores just in-frame clones and leaves some out. Its table records 130,000 or so clones. Trimming removed 5 bases at V and 1 base at J, with 8 bases between. CDR3 length equals 13 residues. CDR1 is MNHEY and CDR2 is SMNVEV in the germline V gene (reference sequence). This record belongs to a study of cytomegalovirus exposure and HLA in healthy donors. Findings and limits, study-wide: It was likely that a cluster of highly shared sequence variants was a sequencing artifact. A few CMV-associated chains proved CMV antigen-specific in vitro. Solely CMV serostatus was available to characterize immune exposure. Presence/absence comparisons presumed near-even sequencing depth among donors.

The chain combines TRBV27 with TRBJ1-1; D possibly corresponds to TRBD1 (5 bases). The receptor's source is a man in his late teens or twenties in good health and CMV-seronegative. Sample: PBMCs. For the CDR3, the DNA is TGTGCCAGCAGTCTAACAGGGAACACTGAAGCTTTCTTT. As protein: CASSLTGNTEAFF.